This TCR beta chain was observed in a study of CD8+ T cells in alopecia areata. Study details: Treated patients took oral tofacitinib at 5 to 10 mg twice daily.

Reverse transcription of extracted RNA yielded cDNA, which provided the sequencing template. Data came from immunoSEQ multiplex PCR; TCRdb stores just in-frame clones and leaves some out. The sample has roughly 180,000 clones; 50% to 70% are singletons. The TCR was taken from a human donor with alopecia areata. The specimen comprised CD4+ T cells sorted from blood, sampled at week 0.

CDR3 coding DNA: TGCAGCGTTAGCCGGGGGACAGGGGGCCAAGAGACCCAGTACTTC. Protein sequence: CSVSRGTGGQETQYF. The chain recombines TRBV29-1 with TRBJ2-5; 11 bases are shared with TRBD1. Germline CDR1 reads SQVTM; CDR2 reads ANQGSEA. There are 15 residues in the CDR3. The V and J ends lost 5 bases and 1 base, in that order; junction bases with no gene match: 6. The full variable domain, completed using reference TRBV29-1 and TRBJ2-5, is SAVISQKPSRDICQRGTSLTIQCQVDSQVTMMFWYRQQPGQSLTLIATANQGSEATYESGFVIDKFPISRPNLTFSTLTVSNMSPEDSSIYLCSVSRGTGGQETQYFGPGTRLLVL.